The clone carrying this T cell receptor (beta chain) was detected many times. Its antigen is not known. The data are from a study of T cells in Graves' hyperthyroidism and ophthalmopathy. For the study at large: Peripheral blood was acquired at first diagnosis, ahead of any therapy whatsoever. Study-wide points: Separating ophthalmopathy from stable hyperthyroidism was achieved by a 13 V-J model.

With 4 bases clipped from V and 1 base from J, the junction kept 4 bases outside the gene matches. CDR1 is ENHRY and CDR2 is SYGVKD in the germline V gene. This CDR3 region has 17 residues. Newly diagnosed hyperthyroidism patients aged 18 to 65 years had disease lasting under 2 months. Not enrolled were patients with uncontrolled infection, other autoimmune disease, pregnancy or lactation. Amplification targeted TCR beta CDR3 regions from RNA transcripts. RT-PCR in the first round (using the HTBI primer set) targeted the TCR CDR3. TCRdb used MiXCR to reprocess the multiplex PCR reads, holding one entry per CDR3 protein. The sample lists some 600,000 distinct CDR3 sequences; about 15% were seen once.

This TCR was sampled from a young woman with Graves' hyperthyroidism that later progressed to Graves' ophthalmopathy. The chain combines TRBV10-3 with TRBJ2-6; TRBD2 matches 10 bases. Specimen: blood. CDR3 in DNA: TGTGCCATCAGTGTCGGGACTAGCGTATCTGGGGCCAACGTCCTGACTTTC. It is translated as CAISVGTSVSGANVLTF.